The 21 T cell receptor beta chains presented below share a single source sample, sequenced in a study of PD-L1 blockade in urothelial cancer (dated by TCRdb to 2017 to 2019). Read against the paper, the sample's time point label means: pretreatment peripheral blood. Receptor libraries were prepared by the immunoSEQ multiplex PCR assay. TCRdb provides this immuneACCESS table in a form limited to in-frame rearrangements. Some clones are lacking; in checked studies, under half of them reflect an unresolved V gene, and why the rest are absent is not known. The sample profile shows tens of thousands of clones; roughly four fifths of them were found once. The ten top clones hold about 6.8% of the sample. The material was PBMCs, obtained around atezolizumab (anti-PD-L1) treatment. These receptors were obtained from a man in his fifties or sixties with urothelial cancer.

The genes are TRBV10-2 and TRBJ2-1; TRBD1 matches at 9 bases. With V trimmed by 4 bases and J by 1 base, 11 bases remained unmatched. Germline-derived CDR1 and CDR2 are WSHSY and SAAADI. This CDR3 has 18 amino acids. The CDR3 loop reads CASSVGTGRTVSYNEQFF. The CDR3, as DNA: TGCGCCAGCAGTGTCGGGACAGGGAGGACCGTTTCCTACAATGAGCAGTTCTTC.

The CDR3 sequence: CASSPGQGIQPQHF. Written as DNA, the CDR3 is TGTGCCAGCAGCCCGGGACAGGGTATCCAGCCCCAGCATTTT. This sequence joins TRBV7-2 and TRBJ1-5, with 9 bases matching TRBD1. The CDR3 contains 14 residues. The ends lost 5 bases at V and 7 bases at J; junction bases unmatched: 6. The germline V gene has CDR1 SGHTA and CDR2 FQGNSA.

The CDR3 loop reads CASSQEGQGSRNTIYF. CDR3 in DNA: TGTGCCAGCAGCCAGGAGGGACAGGGGTCGCGGAACACCATATATTTT. The V call is TRBV5-6, the J call TRBJ1-3, with 10 nucleotides matching TRBD1. The CDR3 consists of 16 residues. J gave up 7 bases and V 4 bases, and 11 bases lay outside the gene matches. Germline V gene sequence: CDR1 SGHDT, CDR2 YYEEEE.

The CDR3 loop is CASSATERLGNEQFF. The CDR3 nucleotides read TGTGCCAGCAGTGCGACTGAGCGACTCGGCAATGAGCAGTTCTTC. This chain joins TRBV6-1 and TRBJ2-1; D is uncertain. With 4 bases removed from V and 6 bases from J, the gap between germline ends came to 16 bases. CDR3 length: 15 amino acids. Germline CDR1 MNHNS, CDR2 SASEGT.

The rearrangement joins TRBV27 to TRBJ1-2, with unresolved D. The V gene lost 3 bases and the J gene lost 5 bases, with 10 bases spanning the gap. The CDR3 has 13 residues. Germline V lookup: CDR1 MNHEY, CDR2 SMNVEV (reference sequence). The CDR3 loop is CASSFSVGYGYTF. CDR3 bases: TGTGCCAGCAGTTTCTCCGTCGGGTATGGCTACACCTTC.

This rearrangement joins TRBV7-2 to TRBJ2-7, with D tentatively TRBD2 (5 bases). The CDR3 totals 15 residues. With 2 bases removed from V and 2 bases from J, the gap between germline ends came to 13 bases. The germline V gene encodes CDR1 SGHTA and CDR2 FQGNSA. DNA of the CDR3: TGTGCCAGCAGCTTAAGGGAGACGGGGACCTACGAGCAGTACTTC. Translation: CASSLRETGTYEQYF. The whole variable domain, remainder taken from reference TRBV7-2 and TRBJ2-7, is GAGVSQSPSNKVTEKGKDVELRCDPISGHTALYWYRQSLGQGLEFLIYFQGNSAPDKSGLPSDRFSAERTGGSVSTLTIQRTQQEDSAVYLCASSLRETGTYEQYFGPGTRLTVT.

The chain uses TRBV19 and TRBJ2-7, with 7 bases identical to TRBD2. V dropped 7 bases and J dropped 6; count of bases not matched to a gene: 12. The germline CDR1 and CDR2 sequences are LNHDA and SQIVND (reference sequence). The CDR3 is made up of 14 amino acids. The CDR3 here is CASTIGGTSREQYF. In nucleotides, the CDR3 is TGTGCCAGTACCATCGGGGGGACCTCGCGCGAGCAGTACTTC.

The CDR3 sequence is CASSPGTGSSMNTEAFF. CDR3 DNA sequence: TGCGCCAGCAGCCCCGGGACAGGGAGTAGTATGAACACTGAAGCTTTCTTT. The chain carries TRBV5-1 and TRBJ1-1, with TRBD1 matching 9 bases. The J segment lost 0 bases and the V segment lost 4 bases, leaving 10 bases of the junction unmatched. This CDR3 is 17 amino acids long. Germline V lookup: CDR1 SGHRS, CDR2 YFSETQ.

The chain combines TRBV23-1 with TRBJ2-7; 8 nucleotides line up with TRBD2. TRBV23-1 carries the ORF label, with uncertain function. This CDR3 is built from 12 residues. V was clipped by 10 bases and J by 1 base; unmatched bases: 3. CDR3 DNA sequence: TGCGCCAATCGGGGGGGATCCTACGAGCAGTACTTC. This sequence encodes CANRGGSYEQYF.

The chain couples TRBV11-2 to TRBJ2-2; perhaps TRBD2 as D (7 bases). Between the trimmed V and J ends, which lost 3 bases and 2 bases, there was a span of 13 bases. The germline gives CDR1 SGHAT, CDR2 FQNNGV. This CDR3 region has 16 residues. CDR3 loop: CASSFPGGRNTGELFF. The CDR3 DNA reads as TGTGCCAGCAGCTTCCCCGGGGGGCGTAACACCGGGGAGCTGTTTTTT.

In DNA, the CDR3 is TGTGCCAGCAGCTACGACAGGGGGAATCAGCCCCAGCATTTT. This sequence encodes CASSYDRGNQPQHF. The chain employs TRBV5-6 and TRBJ1-5; 9 bases are a match to TRBD1. The CDR3 is 14 residues long. V was pared by 3 bases and J by 4 bases, with 2 bases of the junction left unmatched. The germline V gene encodes CDR1 SGHDT and CDR2 YYEEEE.

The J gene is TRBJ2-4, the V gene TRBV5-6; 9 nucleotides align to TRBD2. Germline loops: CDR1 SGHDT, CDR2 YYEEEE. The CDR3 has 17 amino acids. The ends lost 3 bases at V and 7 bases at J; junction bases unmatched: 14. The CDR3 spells CASSWSPRGLAGNIQYF. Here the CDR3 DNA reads TGTGCCAGCAGCTGGAGCCCTCGGGGGCTAGCGGGGAACATTCAGTACTTC.

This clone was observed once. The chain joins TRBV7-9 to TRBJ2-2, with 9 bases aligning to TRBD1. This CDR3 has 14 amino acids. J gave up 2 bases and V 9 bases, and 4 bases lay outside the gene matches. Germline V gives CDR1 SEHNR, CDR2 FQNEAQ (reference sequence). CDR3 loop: CARGDRDNTGELFF. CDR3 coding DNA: TGTGCCAGAGGGGACAGGGACAACACCGGGGAGCTGTTTTTT.

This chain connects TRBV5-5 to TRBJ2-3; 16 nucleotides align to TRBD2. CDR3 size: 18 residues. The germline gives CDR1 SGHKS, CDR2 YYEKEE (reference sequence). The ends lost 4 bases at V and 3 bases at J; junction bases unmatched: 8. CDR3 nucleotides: TGTGCCAGCAGCCAGGGACTAGCGGGGGGGCCAGGGACAGATACGCAGTATTTT. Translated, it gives CASSQGLAGGPGTDTQYF.

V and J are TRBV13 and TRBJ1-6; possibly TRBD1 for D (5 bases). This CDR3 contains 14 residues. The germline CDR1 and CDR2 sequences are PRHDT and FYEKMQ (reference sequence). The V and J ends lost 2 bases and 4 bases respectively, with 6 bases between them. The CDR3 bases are TGTGCCAGCAGCTTACAGGGTTATAATTCACCCCTCCACTTT. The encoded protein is CASSLQGYNSPLHF. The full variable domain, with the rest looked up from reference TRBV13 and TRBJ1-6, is AAGVIQSPRHLIKEKRETATLKCYPIPRHDTVYWYQQGPGQDPQFLISFYEKMQSDKGSIPDRFSAQQFSDYHSELNMSSLELGDSALYFCASSLQGYNSPLHFGNGTRLTVT.

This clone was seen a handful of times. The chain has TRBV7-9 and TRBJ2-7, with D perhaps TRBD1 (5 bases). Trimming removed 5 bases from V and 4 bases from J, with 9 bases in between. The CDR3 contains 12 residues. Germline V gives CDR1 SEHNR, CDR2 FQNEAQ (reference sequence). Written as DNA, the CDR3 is TGTGCCAGCAGCCAGGGCAAGTACGAGCAGTACTTC. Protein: CASSQGKYEQYF.

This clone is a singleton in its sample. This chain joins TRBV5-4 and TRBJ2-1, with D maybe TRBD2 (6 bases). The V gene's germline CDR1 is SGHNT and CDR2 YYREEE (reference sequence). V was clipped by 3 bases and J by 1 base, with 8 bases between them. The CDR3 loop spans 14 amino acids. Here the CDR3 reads CASSSGGSYNEQFF. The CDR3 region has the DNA TGTGCCAGCAGCTCCGGGGGATCCTACAATGAGCAGTTCTTC.

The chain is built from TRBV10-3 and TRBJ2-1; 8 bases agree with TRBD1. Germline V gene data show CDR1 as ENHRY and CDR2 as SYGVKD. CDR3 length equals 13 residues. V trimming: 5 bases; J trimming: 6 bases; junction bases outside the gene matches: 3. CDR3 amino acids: CAISFGQGNEQFF. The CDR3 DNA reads TGTGCCATCAGTTTCGGACAGGGCAATGAGCAGTTCTTC.

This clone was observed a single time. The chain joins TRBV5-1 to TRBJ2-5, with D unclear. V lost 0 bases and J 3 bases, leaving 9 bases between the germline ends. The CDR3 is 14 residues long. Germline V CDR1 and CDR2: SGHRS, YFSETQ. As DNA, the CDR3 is TGCGCCAGCAGCTTGGTGGTTCAGAAAGAGACCCAGTACTTC. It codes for CASSLVVQKETQYF.

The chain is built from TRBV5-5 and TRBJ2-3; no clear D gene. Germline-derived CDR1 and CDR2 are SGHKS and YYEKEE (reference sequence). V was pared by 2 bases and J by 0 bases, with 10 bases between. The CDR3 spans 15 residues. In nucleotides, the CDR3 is TGTGCCAGCAGCTTCCCAGGTTCTAGCACAGATACGCAGTATTTT. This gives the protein CASSFPGSSTDTQYF.

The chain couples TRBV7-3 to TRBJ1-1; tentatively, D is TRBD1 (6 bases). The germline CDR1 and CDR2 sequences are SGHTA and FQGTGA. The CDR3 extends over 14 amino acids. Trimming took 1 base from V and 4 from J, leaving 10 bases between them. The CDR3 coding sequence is TGTGCCAGCAGCTTAAGGGGGGGCATCACTGAAGCTTTCTTT. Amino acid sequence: CASSLRGGITEAFF.